This T cell receptor (beta chain) was obtained from a study of CD8 T cells in ankylosing spondylitis. V was pared by 5 bases and J by 4 bases, with 7 bases of the junction left unmatched. The CDR3 is made up of 14 amino acids. Germline assignment: CDR1 SGHTA and CDR2 FQGNSA. TCRdb independently ran MiXCR on the 5' RACE reads; one entry per CDR3 protein. Of hundreds of thousands of distinct CDR3 sequences detected, 10% to 15% appear once; the ten largest clones hold just over 0.5%. This clonotype was counted between two and nine times. Its antigen is unidentified. Study conclusions and caveats: Clones linked with disease were CD8+ and fairly uncommon in the peripheral blood. It appeared that ankylosing spondylitis blood was characterized by a TCR beta motif of under ten highly homologous variants.

Sequencing used blood, either unsorted or a sorted T cell fraction (not recorded which). The source of this sequence is a male donor with ankylosing spondylitis. This chain connects TRBV7-2 to TRBJ1-2, with 7 bases aligning to TRBD1. The CDR3: CASSPQGQFYGYTF. CDR3 nucleotides: TGTGCCAGCAGCCCGCAGGGACAGTTCTATGGCTACACCTTC.